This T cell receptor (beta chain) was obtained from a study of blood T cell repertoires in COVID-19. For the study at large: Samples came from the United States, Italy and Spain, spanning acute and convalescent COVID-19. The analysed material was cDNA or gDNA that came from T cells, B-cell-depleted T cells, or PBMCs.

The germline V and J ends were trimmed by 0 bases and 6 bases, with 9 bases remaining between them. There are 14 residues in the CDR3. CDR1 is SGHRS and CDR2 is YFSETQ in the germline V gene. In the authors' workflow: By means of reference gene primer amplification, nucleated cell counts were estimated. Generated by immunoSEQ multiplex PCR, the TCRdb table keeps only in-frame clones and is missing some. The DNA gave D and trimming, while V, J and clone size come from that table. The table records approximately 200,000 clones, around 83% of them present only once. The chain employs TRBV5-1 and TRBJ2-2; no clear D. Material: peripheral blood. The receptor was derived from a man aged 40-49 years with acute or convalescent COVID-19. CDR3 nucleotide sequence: TGCGCCAGCAGCTTGGCAGTTGTGGCCGGGGAGCTGTTTTTT. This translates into CASSLAVVAGELFF.